The rows below give T cell receptor beta chains drawn from one sample of a study of shared clonotypes between healthy human individuals. Sequencing was performed with immunoSEQ multiplex PCR; in TCRdb, only in-frame clones are kept and a portion is missing. The sample yields fewer than 3 million clones, 85% to 95% seen once. Specimen: naive CD4+ T cells from PBMCs. These receptors were collected from a man aged 18 to 35 in good health. Some clones in this sample may be carry-over from other donors' samples. The CDR3 runs from the conserved cysteine through the conserved F or W. Fields, in order: V gene, D gene, J gene, clone size, CDR3 protein, CDR3 DNA. The D gene is left open where the match is weak. Where a row states a size, it is once, few, many or the class of an expanded clone; other rows omit it.

TRBV2,.,TRBJ2-3,.,CASSPYYTSTDTQYF,TGTGCCAGCAGCCCCTACTATACGAGCACAGATACGCAGTATTTT
TRBV7-2,.,TRBJ2-1,once,CASNPDKIYNEQFF,TGTGCCAGCAACCCGGACAAAATTTACAATGAGCAGTTCTTC
TRBV5-1,TRBD1,TRBJ1-1,.,CASSNQGATEAFF,TGCGCCAGCAGCAACCAGGGGGCGACTGAAGCTTTCTTT
TRBV10-3,.,TRBJ2-3,.,CAIREGGTDTQYF,TGTGCCATCAGGGAGGGAGGCACAGATACGCAGTATTTT
TRBV7-3,.,TRBJ2-7,.,CASSRSYFDKFPYEQYF,TGTGCCAGCAGCAGATCTTATTTCGACAAGTTCCCCTACGAGCAGTACTTC
TRBV7-3,.,TRBJ2-1,once,CASSGSDGYNEQFF,TGTGCCAGCAGCGGCTCAGACGGGTACAATGAGCAGTTCTTC
TRBV4-3,TRBD2,TRBJ2-1,.,CASSQSSGRGSEQFF,TGCGCCAGCAGCCAATCTAGCGGGAGAGGGAGTGAGCAGTTCTTC
TRBV5-1,.,TRBJ1-2,.,CASSLGFVNNYGYTF,TGCGCCAGCAGCTTGGGGTTTGTAAATAACTATGGCTACACCTTC
TRBV6-1,TRBD1,TRBJ2-7,.,CASREQGAYEQYF,TGTGCCAGCAGAGAACAGGGGGCCTACGAGCAGTACTTC
TRBV18,.,TRBJ2-1,.,CASSPNKGGWHDEQFF,TGTGCCAGCTCACCAAATAAGGGAGGCTGGCATGATGAGCAGTTCTTC
TRBV7-2,.,TRBJ2-2,.,CASSPRGLVSSVGELFF,TGTGCCAGCAGCCCACGAGGACTGGTCTCCAGCGTCGGGGAGCTGTTTTTT
TRBV9,.,TRBJ1-1,once,CASSVGTRNTEAFF,TGTGCCAGCAGCGTCGGGACAAGAAACACTGAAGCTTTCTTT
TRBV4-1,.,TRBJ1-5,.,CASSRDSNQPQHF,TGCGCCAGCAGCCGAGATAGCAATCAGCCCCAGCATTTT
TRBV4-1,.,TRBJ1-3,.,CASSQTGGGRNGNTIYF,TGCGCCAGCAGCCAAACCGGTGGGGGGAGAAATGGAAACACCATATATTTT
TRBV5-1,.,TRBJ1-2,.,CASSYTGPYGYTF,TGCGCCAGCAGCTATACAGGGCCCTATGGCTACACCTTC
TRBV13,TRBD2,TRBJ2-3,once,CASSSLPGLAGGPTDTQYF,TGTGCCAGCAGCTCCCTTCCGGGACTAGCGGGAGGGCCGACAGATACGCAGTATTTT
TRBV10-3,.,TRBJ1-1,.,CAISPGLTEAFF,TGTGCCATCAGTCCAGGGTTAACTGAAGCTTTCTTT
TRBV7-2,TRBD1,TRBJ2-1,.,CASSLAGTGNYNEQFF,TGTGCCAGCAGCTTAGCCGGGACAGGGAACTACAATGAGCAGTTCTTC
TRBV7-9,.,TRBJ1-1,few,CASRGGTGRPLEAFF,TGTGCCAGCAGGGGCGGGACGGGCCGTCCCCTTGAAGCTTTCTTT
TRBV5-4,.,TRBJ2-3,.,CASSLASGTDTQYF,TGTGCCAGCAGCTTGGCGTCGGGCACAGATACGCAGTATTTT
TRBV7-9,.,TRBJ2-7,once,CASSLIRSYEQYF,TGTGCCAGCAGCTTAATCCGGAGCTACGAGCAGTACTTC
TRBV30,.,TRBJ1-2,.,CAWVYPRSYTF,TGTGCCTGGGTATACCCCAGATCCTACACCTTC
TRBV7-8,.,TRBJ1-3,.,CASSPERIIGSGNTIYF,TGTGCCAGCAGCCCTGAACGGATTATAGGCTCTGGAAACACCATATATTTT
TRBV5-1,TRBD2,TRBJ2-1,.,CASSPGLATSYNEQFF,TGCGCCAGCAGCCCGGGACTAGCGACCTCCTACAATGAGCAGTTCTTC
TRBV7-2,.,TRBJ2-5,.,CASSLLYQETQYF,TGTGCCAGCAGTCTACTGTACCAAGAGACCCAGTACTTC
TRBV5-1,TRBD1,TRBJ1-1,.,CASSSFGNDRVEAFF,TGCGCCAGCAGCTCATTTGGTAATGACAGGGTTGAAGCTTTCTTT
TRBV19,.,TRBJ1-5,.,CASIGTYSNQPQHF,TGTGCCAGTATTGGAACTTATAGCAATCAGCCCCAGCATTTT
TRBV28,.,TRBJ1-3,.,CASKDWTPAGNTIYF,TGTGCCAGCAAGGATTGGACGCCAGCTGGAAACACCATATATTTT
TRBV18,.,TRBJ1-1,.,CASSPLGGQHTEAFF,TGTGCCAGCTCACCACTCGGGGGCCAGCACACTGAAGCTTTCTTT
TRBV2,.,TRBJ2-1,.,CASTVDSAYNEQFF,TGTGCCAGCACTGTGGATTCTGCCTACAATGAGCAGTTCTTC
TRBV10-3,.,TRBJ2-7,.,CAISENRDTEQYF,TGTGCCATCAGTGAAAACCGGGACACCGAGCAGTACTTC
TRBV7-9,TRBD2,TRBJ2-1,once,CASSVSGSSYNEQFF,TGTGCCAGCAGCGTTAGCGGGAGCTCCTACAATGAGCAGTTCTTC
TRBV28,.,TRBJ2-3,.,CASRPTGTPGSDTQYF,TGTGCCAGCAGACCCACCGGGACCCCCGGGTCAGATACGCAGTATTTT
TRBV6-5,.,TRBJ2-7,.,CASSYRAGNYEQYF,TGTGCCAGCAGTTATCGGGCAGGAAACTACGAGCAGTACTTC
TRBV4-3,TRBD2,TRBJ2-7,.,CASSPTGTSGNTYEQYF,TGCGCCAGCAGCCCTACCGGGACTAGCGGGAATACCTACGAGCAGTACTTC
TRBV6-5,.,TRBJ1-6,.,CASSPDTPRDSPLHF,TGTGCCAGCAGCCCCGATACGCCAAGGGACTCACCCCTCCACTTT
TRBV4-2,.,TRBJ1-1,few,CASSQDLYGNTEAFF,TGTGCCAGCAGCCAAGACTTATACGGTAACACTGAAGCTTTCTTT
TRBV2,TRBD2,TRBJ2-1,.,CASSGGRSSGRFGEQFF,TGTGCCAGCAGTGGGGGGAGGTCTAGCGGGAGGTTTGGTGAGCAGTTCTTC
TRBV15,TRBD1,TRBJ1-1,.,CATSQDRGKTFF,TGTGCCACCAGCCAGGACAGGGGGAAAACTTTCTTT
TRBV25-1,.,TRBJ2-7,.,CASSSQGYEQYF,TGTGCCAGCAGTTCGCAGGGCTACGAGCAGTACTTC
TRBV7-9,.,TRBJ2-2,once,CASSRDTGELFF,TGTGCCAGCAGCCGGGACACCGGGGAGCTGTTTTTT
TRBV30,TRBD1,TRBJ1-2,.,CAWSEGLGQAEYNYGYTF,TGTGCCTGGAGTGAGGGCCTCGGACAGGCCGAATACAACTATGGCTACACCTTC
TRBV7-9,.,TRBJ1-3,.,CASSNRAGNTIYF,TGTGCCAGCAGCAACAGGGCTGGAAACACCATATATTTT
TRBV28,.,TRBJ1-1,.,CASHAGGLQTEAFF,TGTGCCAGCCACGCGGGGGGGCTACAAACTGAAGCTTTCTTT
TRBV6-1,.,TRBJ2-4,.,CASRNSPGPENIQYF,TGTGCCAGCAGAAACTCGCCGGGACCAGAAAACATTCAGTACTTC
TRBV6-5,TRBD1,TRBJ1-2,.,CASGTGSGYGYTF,TGTGCCTCCGGGACAGGGAGCGGCTATGGCTACACCTTC
TRBV5-1,.,TRBJ2-7,.,CASSLGGLAGSYEQYF,TGCGCCAGCAGCTTGGGCGGACTGGCAGGCTCCTACGAGCAGTACTTC
TRBV18,.,TRBJ2-5,.,CASSPLRTEETQYF,TGTGCCAGCTCACCTCTAAGGACAGAAGAGACCCAGTACTTC
TRBV11-3,TRBD1,TRBJ2-7,once,CASSSETGSDEQYF,TGTGCCAGCAGCTCAGAGACAGGGAGTGACGAGCAGTACTTC
TRBV6-4,TRBD1,TRBJ1-3,.,CAGSGGTGGNTIYF,TGTGCCGGATCAGGGGGCACTGGCGGAAACACCATATATTTT